These 24 T cell receptor beta chains originate from one sample sequenced in a study of T cell responses to AZD1222 COVID-19 vaccine (dated by TCRdb to about 2021). The label giving this sample's time point can be read as: baseline before first vaccination. Receptors were amplified or captured by the immunoSEQ multiplex PCR assay. TCRdb obtained this table from immuneACCESS and retained in-frame rearrangements with V and J assigned. These tables miss some clones; where compared with another copy, unresolved V genes account for less than half of the shortfall, and the remainder is unexplained. The sample yields 120,000 or so clones; approximately 90% were counted once. Of the sample, 1.5% to 2% falls within the top ten clones. The starting material was peripheral blood, obtained on day 0 of AZD1222 vaccination. These receptors came from an adult in good health.

The chain uses TRBV10-2 and TRBJ1-1; 7 bases line up with TRBD1. V shed 6 bases and J 1 base; nucleotides not matched to a gene: 5. This CDR3 region has 14 residues. Per the germline V gene, CDR1 is WSHSY and CDR2 is SAAADI. The CDR3 sequence is CASSDRDPNTEAFF. The CDR3 DNA is TGCGCCAGCAGCGACAGGGACCCGAACACTGAAGCTTTCTTT.

The chain links TRBV5-1 to TRBJ1-2, with 12 bases that match TRBD1. Germline values: CDR1 SGHRS, CDR2 YFSETQ. The V gene end was trimmed by 4 bases and the J gene end by 2 bases; junction bases not matched to a gene: 3. This CDR3 is built from 15 residues. The CDR3 sequence is CASSRDRGLNYGYTF. In nucleotides, the CDR3 is TGCGCCAGCAGCCGGGACAGGGGGCTAAACTATGGCTACACCTTC.

Here the CDR3 reads CASSELQPNTEAFF. CDR3 sequence (DNA): TGTGCCAGCAGTGAGCTACAGCCGAACACTGAAGCTTTCTTT. The chain recombines TRBV2 with TRBJ1-1; no clear D gene. The length of the CDR3 is 14 residues. V shed 3 bases and J shed 1 base, with 9 bases lying between them. Germline-derived CDR1 and CDR2 are SNHLY and FYNNEI.

As concerns this clone: At the DNA level, this CDR3 is encoded by other sequences in the same sample as well. V usage is TRBV19 and J usage is TRBJ1-1; D is unclear. The CDR3 runs to 12 residues. The V gene's germline CDR1 is LNHDA and CDR2 SQIVND (reference sequence). V dropped 5 bases and J dropped 6 bases, with 10 bases sitting between them. CDR3 coding DNA: TGTGCCAGTAGTTCCGGACGGGCTGAAGCTTTCTTT. Encoded protein: CASSSGRAEAFF.

The V gene is TRBV6-5, the J gene TRBJ1-1; 7 bases are a match to TRBD1. Per germline, CDR1 MNHEY and CDR2 SVGAGI. Trimming at V came to 6 bases and at J to 6 bases, leaving 4 bases not matched to a gene. The CDR3 consists of 12 residues. CDR3 coding DNA: TGTGCCAGCAGCTACAGGGGTTCTGAAGCTTTCTTT. Translation gives CASSYRGSEAFF.

The rearrangement uses TRBV3-1 (or the pseudogene TRBV3-2) and TRBJ1-6, with TRBD1 as a possible D gene (6 bases). CDR1 LGHDT and CDR2 YNNKEL come from the germline V gene (reference sequence). This CDR3 has 14 amino acids. V shed 1 base and J shed 10 bases, with 11 bases lying between them. The CDR3 DNA reads TGTGCCAGCAGCCAAGGCAGGGGTGGGTCACCCCTCCACTTT. The encoded protein is CASSQGRGGSPLHF.

The V gene is TRBV7-8, the J gene TRBJ1-2; tentatively, D is TRBD1 (6 bases). This CDR3 contains 17 residues. The germline V and J ends were trimmed by 4 bases and 0 bases, with 18 bases remaining between them. The germline CDR1 and CDR2 sequences are SGHVS and FQNEAQ. The CDR3 here is CASSSMYLQGANYGYTF. In DNA form, the CDR3 reads TGTGCCAGCAGCTCCATGTATCTACAGGGAGCTAACTATGGCTACACCTTC.

This clone was detected once. The chain uses TRBV6-5 and TRBJ2-5; TRBD1 agrees at 7 bases. The V gene's germline CDR1 is MNHEY and CDR2 SVGAGI. This CDR3 has 13 residues. J lost 3 bases, V lost 5 bases, and 3 bases had no gene match. The DNA for the CDR3 is TGTGCCAGCAGTATACAGGGGAAAGAGACCCAGTACTTC. Amino acid sequence: CASSIQGKETQYF.

The chain couples TRBV12-5 to TRBJ2-1; D gene ambiguous. V was cut by 7 bases and J by 6 bases, with 7 bases left in between. Germline V CDR1 and CDR2: LGHNT, FRNRAP. This CDR3 is built from 11 residues. Written as DNA, the CDR3 is TGTGCTAGTGCCCCACTCAATGAGCAGTTCTTC. Translating gives CASAPLNEQFF.

The chain has TRBV10-3 and TRBJ2-1, with D possibly TRBD1 on 5 matching bases. V lost 4 bases and J lost 8, with 9 bases in between. The CDR3 is made up of 12 amino acids. In germline, CDR1 is ENHRY, CDR2 SYGVKD. CDR3 sequence reads: CAISVQGDEQFF. CDR3 nucleotide sequence: TGTGCCATCAGTGTTCAGGGTGATGAGCAGTTCTTC.

This clone has a single count. This chain uses TRBV30 with TRBJ1-5; D is ambiguous. The CDR3 spans 14 residues. The V gene lost 1 base and the J gene lost 5 bases, with 12 bases spanning the gap. Germline values: CDR1 GTSNPN, CDR2 SVGIG (reference sequence). The CDR3 region has the DNA TGTGCCTGGAGTGGAACCGTATTGCATCAGCCCCAGCATTTT. Its translation is CAWSGTVLHQPQHF.

V gene TRBV5-5 combines with J gene TRBJ2-4; TRBD1 aligns across 7 bases. Germline CDR1 reads SGHKS; CDR2 reads YYEKEE (reference sequence). CDR3 length equals 15 residues. With V trimmed by 2 bases and J by 5 bases, 7 bases remained unmatched. CDR3: CASSFSGTAENIQYF. CDR3 bases: TGTGCCAGCAGCTTCTCCGGGACAGCGGAAAACATTCAGTACTTC. Drawing the rest from reference TRBV5-5 and TRBJ2-4, the complete variable domain is DAGVTQSPTHLIKTRGQQVTLRCSPISGHKSVSWYQQVLGQGPQFIFQYYEKEERGRGNFPDRFSARQFPNYSSELNVNALLLGDSALYLCASSFSGTAENIQYFGAGTRLSVL.

The chain recombines TRBV25-1 with TRBJ2-1, with 9 bases fitting TRBD2. The trim removed 2 bases at V and 7 bases at J, leaving 9 bases unmatched. The CDR3 has 16 residues. The germline V gene has CDR1 MGHDK and CDR2 SYGVNS. CDR3 bases: TGTGCCAGCAGTGAAGGCGGGAGGGCCAAGGAAAATGAGCAGTTCTTC. Amino acids: CASSEGGRAKENEQFF.

The CDR3 bases are TGTGCCAGCAGCCCTACTAGTGGCAATGAGCAGTTCTTC. It is translated as CASSPTSGNEQFF. The chain couples TRBV28 to TRBJ2-1; tentative D call: TRBD2 (5 bases). V was trimmed by 6 bases and J by 6 bases, leaving 12 bases between them. Germline CDR1 reads MDHEN; CDR2 reads SYDVKM. The CDR3 runs to 13 residues.

This rearrangement joins TRBV3-1 (or the pseudogene TRBV3-2) to TRBJ1-5; D uncertain. Trimming removed 3 bases at V and 7 bases at J, with 16 bases between. This CDR3 spans 15 amino acids. Germline CDR1 and CDR2: LGHDT and YNNKEL (reference sequence). CDR3 in DNA: TGTGCCAGCAGCCATCTCAACTCGCCCGGGCAGCCCCAGCATTTT. Translation gives CASSHLNSPGQPQHF.

The chain joins TRBV12-3 or TRBV12-4 to TRBJ1-1, with a weak D call TRBD1 (6 bases). V lost 4 bases and J lost 6, with 6 bases in between. This CDR3 has 11 amino acids. CDR3 amino acids: CASSSGAEAFF. The CDR3 region has the DNA TGTGCCAGCAGTTCAGGGGCTGAAGCTTTCTTT.

CDR3 nucleotide sequence: TGTGCCAGCACGATGGACAGGTATAGCAATCAGCCCCAGCATTTT. This sequence encodes CASTMDRYSNQPQHF. The chain links TRBV2 to TRBJ1-5; 7 nucleotides line up with TRBD1. Trimming cost V 7 bases and J 0 bases; bases outside gene matches: 6. The germline CDR1 and CDR2 sequences are SNHLY and FYNNEI. The CDR3 loop spans 15 amino acids.

The chain joins TRBV29-1 to TRBJ1-3; TRBD1 might be the D (6 bases). The CDR3 loop spans 15 amino acids. V gave up 5 bases and J gave up 4 bases, with 18 bases separating them. Germline-derived CDR1 and CDR2 are SQVTM and ANQGSEA. The DNA for the CDR3 is TGCAGCGTTTTAGGGACAACCGATAAGGGAAACACCATATATTTT. It encodes CSVLGTTDKGNTIYF.

The chain uses TRBV5-1 and TRBJ2-1, with 7 nucleotides matching TRBD1. CDR3 length equals 14 residues. The V gene's germline CDR1 is SGHRS and CDR2 YFSETQ. Trimming removed 4 bases from V and 7 bases from J; junction bases left unmatched: 8. The CDR3, as DNA: TGCGCCAGCAGCCCGCCCGGGACAGAAAATGAGCAGTTCTTC. It yields the protein CASSPPGTENEQFF.

The chain joins TRBV3-1 (or the pseudogene TRBV3-2) to TRBJ1-1; D unresolved. CDR3 length equals 16 residues. Trimming shortened V by 0 bases and J by 2 bases, and 13 bases separated the two germline ends. Germline V lookup: CDR1 LGHDT, CDR2 YNNKEL (reference sequence). The DNA of the CDR3 is TGTGCCAGCAGCCAAGAGCCTCTGGTAGGAAACACTGAAGCTTTCTTT. This encodes CASSQEPLVGNTEAFF.

The chain combines TRBV6-5 with TRBJ1-6; D gene uncertain. This CDR3 is 15 amino acids long. Per germline, CDR1 MNHEY and CDR2 SVGAGI. Between the trimmed V and J ends, which lost 2 bases and 5 bases, there was a span of 10 bases. The CDR3 here is CASSYTYGDNSPLHF. CDR3 DNA sequence: TGTGCCAGCAGTTACACATACGGGGATAATTCACCCCTCCACTTT.

The chain recombines TRBV20-1 with TRBJ1-2; D ambiguous. Trimming pared 6 bases from V and 3 bases from J, leaving 8 bases between. The CDR3 loop spans 11 amino acids. Germline CDR1 DFQATT, CDR2 SNEGSKA (reference sequence). The CDR3 nucleotides read TGCAGTGCCATCCCGGACTATGGCTACACCTTC. Encoded protein: CSAIPDYGYTF.

The chain couples TRBV5-1 to TRBJ1-1, with 8 nucleotides matching TRBD1. CDR1 and CDR2 (germline): SGHRS, YFSETQ. V lost 3 bases, J lost 4 bases, and 8 bases stayed unmatched. The CDR3 runs 15 residues. The CDR3 sequence: CASSSEMDRATEAFF. In DNA, the CDR3 is TGCGCCAGCAGCTCAGAAATGGACAGGGCCACTGAAGCTTTCTTT.

This clone showed up just once. J is TRBJ1-2 and V is TRBV2; D not resolved. CDR3 length equals 11 residues. Between the trimmed V and J ends, which lost 4 bases and 7 bases, there was a span of 7 bases. The germline CDR1 and CDR2 sequences are SNHLY and FYNNEI. CDR3 amino acids: CASSAGSGYTF. CDR3 in DNA: TGTGCCAGCAGTGCGGGATCTGGCTACACCTTC.